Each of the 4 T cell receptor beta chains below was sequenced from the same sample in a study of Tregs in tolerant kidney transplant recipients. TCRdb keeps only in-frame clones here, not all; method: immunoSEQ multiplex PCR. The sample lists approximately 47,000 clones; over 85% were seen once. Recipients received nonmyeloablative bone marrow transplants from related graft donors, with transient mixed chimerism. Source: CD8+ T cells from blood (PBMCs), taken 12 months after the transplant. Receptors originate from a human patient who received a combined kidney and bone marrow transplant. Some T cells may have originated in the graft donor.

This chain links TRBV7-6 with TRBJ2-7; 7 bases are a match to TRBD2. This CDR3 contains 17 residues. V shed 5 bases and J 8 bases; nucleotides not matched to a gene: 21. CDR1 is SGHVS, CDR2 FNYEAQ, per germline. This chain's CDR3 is CASSLRGTSERKEKQYF. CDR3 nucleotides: TGTGCCAGCAGCCTACGGGGAACTAGCGAGAGAAAAGAGAAGCAGTACTTC.

CDR3 DNA sequence: TGTGCCAGCAGTTTGATATCAGGAACCGGGGAGCTGTTTTTT. This codes for CASSLISGTGELFF. The V gene is TRBV6-5, the J gene TRBJ2-2; D is unresolved. CDR3 length: 14 amino acids. Per the germline V gene, CDR1 is MNHEY and CDR2 is SVGAGI. Trimming shortened V by 4 bases and J by 5 bases, and 11 bases separated the two germline ends.

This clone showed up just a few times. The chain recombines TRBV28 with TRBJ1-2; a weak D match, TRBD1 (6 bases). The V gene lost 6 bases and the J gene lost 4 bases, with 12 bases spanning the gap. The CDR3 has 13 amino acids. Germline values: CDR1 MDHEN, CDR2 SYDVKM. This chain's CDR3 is CASSGRGSYGYTF. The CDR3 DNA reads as TGTGCCAGCAGCGGCAGGGGAAGCTATGGCTACACCTTC.

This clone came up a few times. The CDR3 spells CASRGGTGFGAFF. The CDR3, as DNA: TGTGCCAGCAGGGGCGGGACAGGGTTCGGAGCTTTCTTT. V usage is TRBV27 and J usage is TRBJ1-1; 9 bases align to TRBD1. Germline assignment: CDR1 MNHEY and CDR2 SMNVEV (reference sequence). With 6 bases clipped from V and 10 bases from J, the junction kept 9 bases outside the gene matches. There are 13 residues in the CDR3.